This T cell receptor beta chain comes out of a study of blood T cells in healthy people across ages. A second 7 to 11 cycle PCR used barcoded and J-beta primers. TCRdb fed the 5' RACE reads into MiXCR, producing one record per CDR3 protein. The sample shows about 800,000 distinct CDR3 sequences, roughly 25% of them seen only once. Germline-derived CDR1 and CDR2 are SGHNT and YYREEE (reference sequence). Trimming stripped 3 bases from V and 5 bases from J, with 18 bases between. The CDR3 covers 16 residues. This sample also belongs to another study, concerning T cells of mothers and their children.

Input material: blood. The origin of this receptor is a boy younger than 18 in good health. The chain joins TRBV5-4 to TRBJ2-1, with D perhaps given as TRBD1 or TRBD2 (8 bases each). CDR3 DNA sequence: TGTGCCAGCAGCTCCGGACAGGGACTAGGAAACAATGAGCAGTTCTTC. Its translation is CASSSGQGLGNNEQFF. The full variable domain, with the rest looked up from reference TRBV5-4 and TRBJ2-1, is ETGVTQSPTHLIKTRGQQVTLRCSSQSGHNTVSWYQQALGQGPQFIFQYYREEENGRGNFPPRFSGLQFPNYSSELNVNALELDDSALYLCASSSGQGLGNNEQFFGPGTRLTVL.